The clone carrying this T cell receptor (beta chain) showed up just once. This CDR3 spans 16 amino acids. The germline gives CDR1 SGHAT, CDR2 FQNNGV. V was clipped by 4 bases and J by 3 bases; unmatched bases: 9. This sample was included in a study of cytomegalovirus exposure and HLA in healthy donors. Nominally healthy donors provided the samples, though records likely missed some immune exposures. For this donor, CMV serostatus was not recorded. In the PCR, 60 Vbeta and 13 Jbeta primers were used. Sequencing was performed with immunoSEQ multiplex PCR; in TCRdb, only in-frame clones are kept and a portion is missing. The sample shows 98,000 or so clones, over 60% of them seen only once.

The rearrangement uses TRBV11-2 and TRBJ1-2; 9 bases align to TRBD1. The sample taken for sequencing was PBMCs. The source is a human donor in good health. The CDR3 nucleotides read TGTGCCAGCAGCTCTCTAGGGACAGGGATTTACTATGGCTACACCTTC. Translating gives CASSSLGTGIYYGYTF.